One and the same sample provided the 30 T cell receptor beta chains below, sequenced in a study of chemoradiotherapy in HPV16-positive cancers. Assay used: immunoSEQ multiplex PCR; TCRdb lists only in-frame clones, some missing. Of 3,200 or so clones in the sample, about 90% were seen once. The sequences come from tumor tissue, collected from a patient who underwent chemoradiotherapy. The receptors here all came from a human donor with HPV-associated anogenital cancer.

This chain links TRBV10-3 with TRBJ1-2; the D is unclear. The CDR3 length is 11 residues. Trimming shortened V by 6 bases and J by 8 bases, and 10 bases separated the two germline ends. Germline CDR1 is ENHRY and CDR2 is SYGVKD. The CDR3 DNA reads as TGTGCCATCAGCTCAGCCCCGGGCTACACCTTC. This codes for CAISSAPGYTF.

This rearrangement joins TRBV7-9 to TRBJ2-2; D is undetermined. This CDR3 comprises 15 residues. V lost 5 bases, J lost 3 bases, and 13 bases lay in between. Germline CDR1 is SEHNR and CDR2 is FQNEAQ (reference sequence). CDR3 amino acids: CASSPKGWDTGELFF. Here the CDR3 DNA reads TGTGCCAGCAGCCCCAAGGGATGGGACACCGGGGAGCTGTTTTTT.

The chain joins TRBV5-4 to TRBJ2-7; TRBD1 matches 12 bases. From germline, CDR1 is SGHNT and CDR2 YYREEE (reference sequence). CDR3 length: 15 residues. V lost 4 bases and J lost 5; bases outside the gene matches: 7. The CDR3 here is CASSPGGTGGHEQYF. As DNA, the CDR3 is TGTGCCAGCAGCCCGGGGGGGACAGGGGGCCACGAGCAGTACTTC.

The chain employs TRBV28 and TRBJ1-3; no firm D call. Trimming pared 8 bases from V and 0 bases from J, leaving 14 bases between. The germline gives CDR1 MDHEN, CDR2 SYDVKM. This CDR3 spans 15 amino acids. In DNA, the CDR3 is TGTGCCAGCCTCGGGGATCCTTACTCTGGAAACACCATATATTTT. This encodes CASLGDPYSGNTIYF.

The V and J genes are TRBV28 and TRBJ1-4; a possible D gene is TRBD1 (5 bases). Germline CDR1 MDHEN, CDR2 SYDVKM. The length of the CDR3 is 14 residues. The germline V and J ends were trimmed by 11 bases and 3 bases, with 16 bases remaining between them. The CDR3 loop reads CASNLQGPNEKLFF. CDR3 coding DNA: TGTGCCTCCAACCTCCAGGGCCCTAATGAAAAACTGTTTTTT.

The chain has TRBV9 and TRBJ2-1; D uncertain. Germline values: CDR1 SGDLS, CDR2 YYNGEE. V shed 0 bases and J shed 8 bases, with 9 bases lying between them. CDR3 length equals 13 residues. DNA for the CDR3: TGTGCCAGCAGCGTAGAACCAGCCTATGAGCAGTTCTTC. Translating it yields CASSVEPAYEQFF.

The chain recombines TRBV7-9 with TRBJ2-7; D might be TRBD1 (5 bases). The germline V gene encodes CDR1 SEHNR and CDR2 FQNEAQ (reference sequence). Deletions cut 1 base from V and 5 bases from J, with 9 bases between. The CDR3 is 13 residues long. The CDR3: CASSLEGAHEQYF. In DNA form, the CDR3 reads TGTGCCAGCAGCTTAGAAGGGGCCCACGAGCAGTACTTC.

A remark on this clone: The junction and the germline gene differ at one end; a read error may be behind it. This chain uses TRBV5-6 with TRBJ2-5; 8 nucleotides match TRBD2. The CDR3 loop spans 15 amino acids. The germline V gene has CDR1 SGHDT and CDR2 YYEEEE. CDR3 bases: TGTGCCAGCAGCCTAAGAGCGGGGGTCCAAGAAACCCAGTACTTC. Protein: CASSLRAGVQETQYF.

This clone has only one observation. The chain links TRBV5-4 to TRBJ2-1; tentative D call: TRBD2 (6 bases). The germline CDR1 and CDR2 sequences are SGHNT and YYREEE (reference sequence). V dropped 4 bases and J dropped 3 bases, with 20 bases sitting between them. This CDR3 contains 17 residues. The CDR3 region is CASSRGSRDGVYNEQFF. The CDR3 coding sequence is TGTGCCAGCAGCCGGGGGAGTCGGGACGGCGTCTACAATGAGCAGTTCTTC.

This chain connects TRBV28 to TRBJ2-1; tentatively, D is TRBD2 (7 bases). Germline V gives CDR1 MDHEN, CDR2 SYDVKM. This CDR3 comprises 13 residues. Trimming cost V 3 bases and J 13 bases, with 16 bases left between them. The CDR3 DNA follows: TGTGCCAGCAGTTTGGGACGCGGGGGCCCTCAGTTCTTC. Amino acids: CASSLGRGGPQFF. Full variable domain (rest looked up from reference TRBV28 and TRBJ2-1): DVKVTQSSRYLVKRTGEKVFLECVQDMDHENMFWYRQDPGLGLRLIYFSYDVKMKEKGDIPEGYSVSREKKERFSLILESASTNQTSMYLCASSLGRGGPQFFGPGTRLTVL.

The V call is TRBV5-4, the J call TRBJ2-5; D uncertain. V dropped 0 bases and J dropped 3 bases, with 9 bases sitting between them. The CDR3 extends over 14 amino acids. Germline V lookup: CDR1 SGHNT, CDR2 YYREEE (reference sequence). The CDR3 DNA is TGTGCCAGCAGCTTGGGGGGTGGGAAAGAGACCCAGTACTTC. Translation gives CASSLGGGKETQYF.

The chain is built from TRBV5-6 and TRBJ1-2; D perhaps matches TRBD1 (6 bases). The CDR3 has 15 residues. Germline assignment: CDR1 SGHDT and CDR2 YYEEEE. V was pared by 7 bases and J by 7 bases, with 23 bases between. CDR3 residues: CASHQQGPTLRGYTF. The CDR3 region has the DNA TGTGCCAGCCACCAGCAGGGGCCCACCCTACGTGGCTACACCTTC.

V gene TRBV6-5 combines with J gene TRBJ2-2; 8 positions match TRBD1. Germline V gene sequence: CDR1 MNHEY, CDR2 SVGAGI. This CDR3 comprises 15 residues. V was pared by 4 bases and J by 3 bases, with 4 bases of the junction left unmatched. The CDR3 region has the DNA TGTGCCAGCAGTTTTCTGGACAGGGACACCGGGGAGCTGTTTTTT. Its translation is CASSFLDRDTGELFF.

The genes are TRBV6-5 and TRBJ2-1, with 13 bases identical to TRBD2. V trimming: 3 bases; J trimming: 10 bases; junction bases outside the gene matches: 9. The CDR3 is 16 residues long. Per germline, CDR1 MNHEY and CDR2 SVGAGI. The CDR3 region has the DNA TGTGCCAGCAGTTATTCCGGGACTAGCGGGATCTGGGAGCAGTTCTTC. Protein product: CASSYSGTSGIWEQFF.

The chain recombines TRBV18 with TRBJ2-3, with D possibly matching TRBD1 (5 bases). CDR3 length: 17 residues. Germline CDR1 and CDR2: KGHSH and LQKENI. V lost 0 bases and J lost 0, with 13 bases in between. The CDR3 reads CASSPPSRGLSTDTQYF. The DNA for the CDR3 is TGTGCCAGCTCACCACCGTCTAGGGGCCTTAGCACAGATACGCAGTATTTT.

This clone appeared a single time. The J gene is TRBJ2-1, the V gene TRBV7-7; possible D gene TRBD1, 6 bases. V lost 4 bases and J lost 5, with 15 bases in between. CDR3 length: 15 amino acids. Germline loops: CDR1 SSHAT, CDR2 FNYEAQ (reference sequence). The DNA of the CDR3 is TGTGCCAGCAGCTCGGGACATAGTCCTCACAATGAGCAGTTCTTC. Translation: CASSSGHSPHNEQFF.

This clone was counted once. The chain uses TRBV29-1 and TRBJ2-2, with TRBD1 as a possible D gene (5 bases). V gave up 8 bases and J gave up 4 bases, with 11 bases separating them. Germline loops: CDR1 SQVTM, CDR2 ANQGSEA. The CDR3 sequence is 12 residues long. CDR3 amino acids: CSTGHATGELFF. The CDR3, as DNA: TGCAGCACCGGACACGCCACCGGGGAGCTGTTTTTT.

This sequence joins TRBV4-2 and TRBJ2-7; 13 bases fit TRBD2. The CDR3 extends over 17 amino acids. CDR1 and CDR2 from the germline V gene are LGHNA and YNFKEQ. V shed 0 bases and J 13 bases; nucleotides not matched to a gene: 15. The CDR3 protein is CASSQDPAGTSGTQQYF. In DNA, the CDR3 is TGTGCCAGCAGCCAAGATCCCGCCGGGACTAGCGGGACCCAACAATACTTC.

The V call is TRBV30, the J call TRBJ1-4; a possible D gene is TRBD1 (5 bases). The length of the CDR3 is 15 residues. V lost 4 bases and J lost 3, with 15 bases in between. The germline gives CDR1 GTSNPN, CDR2 SVGIG (reference sequence). CDR3 amino acids: CAWKSGQGANEKLFF. CDR3 nucleotide sequence: TGTGCCTGGAAGTCAGGGCAGGGAGCTAATGAAAAACTGTTTTTT.

This rearrangement joins TRBV27 to TRBJ2-7; D might be TRBD2 (7 bases). This CDR3 is 15 amino acids long. With 2 bases removed from V and 2 bases from J, the gap between germline ends came to 13 bases. Germline lookup yields CDR1 MNHEY and CDR2 SMNVEV (reference sequence). This chain's CDR3 is CASSLGWEGAYEQYF. The CDR3 region has the DNA TGTGCCAGCAGTTTAGGGTGGGAGGGGGCCTACGAGCAGTACTTC.

V usage is TRBV2 and J usage is TRBJ2-7; no clear D. V lost 5 bases, J lost 8 bases, and 10 bases lay in between. This CDR3 contains 11 residues. CDR1 SNHLY and CDR2 FYNNEI come from the germline V gene. DNA for the CDR3: TGTGCCAGCAGTCCGTCTGGAAAGCAGTACTTC. Translating it yields CASSPSGKQYF.

The rearrangement links TRBV5-4 to TRBJ2-1; a possible D gene is TRBD2 (5 bases). Germline CDR1 reads SGHNT; CDR2 reads YYREEE (reference sequence). The ends were cut back, 1 base at V and 8 bases at J, with 13 bases in the middle. The CDR3 runs to 14 residues. The CDR3 DNA reads TGTGCCAGCAGCTTGAGACTAATGGTTGATGAGCAGTTCTTC. Protein: CASSLRLMVDEQFF.

V is TRBV6-6 and J is TRBJ1-4, with D perhaps matching TRBD1 (6 bases). Germline CDR1 MNHNY, CDR2 SVGAGI (reference sequence). V dropped 6 bases and J dropped 6 bases, with 8 bases sitting between them. The CDR3 covers 12 residues. The CDR3 here is CASRQGDEKLFF. CDR3 bases: TGTGCCAGCAGACAGGGCGATGAAAAACTGTTTTTT.

This chain joins TRBV18 and TRBJ2-6, with D hard to call. The CDR3 has 14 residues. Germline values: CDR1 KGHSH, CDR2 LQKENI. V lost 2 bases and J lost 2, with 4 bases in between. CDR3 sequence (DNA): TGTGCCAGCTCACCAGGGACTGGGGCCAACGTCCTGACTTTC. Residues: CASSPGTGANVLTF.

V usage is TRBV30 and J usage is TRBJ2-2, with D uncertain. V gave up 2 bases and J gave up 3 bases, with 10 bases separating them. The germline gives CDR1 GTSNPN, CDR2 SVGIG (reference sequence). The CDR3 runs 14 residues. CDR3 sequence reads: CAWSWGLDTGELFF. The CDR3 DNA is TGTGCCTGGAGTTGGGGTCTGGACACCGGGGAGCTGTTTTTT.

V and J are TRBV19 and TRBJ1-5; a possible D gene is TRBD1 (6 bases). The CDR3 covers 15 residues. Germline V gene data show CDR1 as LNHDA and CDR2 as SQIVND (reference sequence). V lost 9 bases to trimming and J lost 0 bases, with 15 bases between them. The CDR3 loop is CASTPNRDSNQPQHF. The DNA for the CDR3 is TGTGCCAGCACGCCGAACAGGGATAGCAATCAGCCCCAGCATTTT. Full variable domain (rest looked up from reference TRBV19 and TRBJ1-5): DGGITQSPKYLFRKEGQNVTLSCEQNLNHDAMYWYRQDPGQGLRLIYYSQIVNDFQKGDIAEGYSVSREKKESFPLTVTSAQKNPTAFYLCASTPNRDSNQPQHFGDGTRLSIL.

This chain connects TRBV4-2 to TRBJ1-2; D is perhaps TRBD1 (6 bases). Germline V gene lookup returns CDR1 LGHNA and CDR2 YNFKEQ. With 0 bases removed from V and 6 bases from J, the gap between germline ends came to 14 bases. CDR3 length: 15 residues. The CDR3: CASSQDLQGYDGYTF. In DNA, the CDR3 is TGTGCCAGCAGCCAAGATCTTCAGGGGTATGATGGCTACACCTTC.

The V call is TRBV9, the J call TRBJ2-7; the match to TRBD1 covers 10 bases. The germline CDR1 and CDR2 sequences are SGDLS and YYNGEE. The V gene end was trimmed by 5 bases and the J gene end by 4 bases; junction bases not matched to a gene: 9. The CDR3 is made up of 15 amino acids. The CDR3 loop reads CASRFPGQGTYEQYF. The CDR3 DNA is TGTGCCAGCAGGTTTCCGGGACAGGGGACGTACGAGCAGTACTTC.

The rearrangement joins TRBV19 to TRBJ2-1; 8 positions agree with TRBD2. The germline V gene encodes CDR1 LNHDA and CDR2 SQIVND (reference sequence). V dropped 3 bases and J dropped 1; count of bases not matched to a gene: 5. The CDR3 has 16 residues. CDR3 sequence: CASSMGAGASYNEQFF. CDR3 nucleotides: TGTGCCAGTAGTATGGGAGCGGGAGCTTCCTACAATGAGCAGTTCTTC.

The V call is TRBV10-3, the J call TRBJ1-2; a possible D gene is TRBD1 (6 bases). Germline lookup yields CDR1 ENHRY and CDR2 SYGVKD. There are 10 residues in the CDR3. The V gene lost 10 bases and the J gene lost 6 bases, with 9 bases spanning the gap. CDR3 protein: CATRTDGYTF. The CDR3 DNA reads as TGTGCCACCCGGACAGATGGCTACACCTTC.